A single sample gave rise to the 2 T cell receptor beta chains below, sequenced in a study of T cell responses to AZD1222 COVID-19 vaccine. Produced via immunoSEQ multiplex PCR; TCRdb's table is partial and in-frame only. Of some 250,000 clones in the sample, 90% to 95% are singletons; the top ten hold around 0.5%. The sample consisted of peripheral blood, taken 28 days after the second AZD1222 dose. These receptors originate from an adult who received the AZD1222 COVID-19 vaccine.

This chain uses TRBV6-5 with TRBJ1-3; D remains unclear. The CDR3 length is 14 residues. The V gene lost 5 bases and the J gene lost 4 bases, with 12 bases spanning the gap. Germline V gene data show CDR1 as MNHEY and CDR2 as SVGAGI. CDR3 sequence reads: CASSPGGGGNTIYF. CDR3 coding DNA: TGTGCCAGCAGTCCCGGAGGAGGGGGAAACACCATATATTTT.

The chain couples TRBV27 to TRBJ2-1, with 10 bases lining up with TRBD2. The CDR3 is 18 residues long. Germline loops: CDR1 MNHEY, CDR2 SMNVEV (reference sequence). J lost 0 bases, V lost 2 bases, and 7 bases had no gene match. DNA for the CDR3: TGTGCCAGCAGTTTAGAGCTAGCGGGGGCGAGCTCCTACAATGAGCAGTTCTTC. Encoded protein: CASSLELAGASSYNEQFF.